Listed below are T cell receptor beta chains from one sample, sequenced in a study of T-cell reconstitution after alpha-beta-depleted transplantation in children. TCRdb reprocessed the PCR reads via MiXCR and lists one record per CDR3 protein. The data show 280,000 or so distinct CDR3 sequences, around 10% seen once. Sequencing used peripheral blood, obtained 180 days after TCRalphabeta/CD19-depleted stem cell transplant. The origin of the receptors is a male patient between 2 and 10 years old who had a stem cell transplant for chronic granulomatous disease, so the T cells may come from the graft donor. Both conserved end residues are part of each CDR3. The D gene is left open where the match is weak. Only part of the rows carry a size: once, few, many, or a class if the clone is expanded.

-	TRBJ1-1	TRBV12-3/TRBV12-4	-	CASSFRAGRTEAFF	TGTGCCAGCAGTTTCCGGGCAGGGAGAACTGAAGCTTTCTTT
-	TRBJ2-7	TRBV15	many	CATSRDRGAFYEQYF	TGTGCCACCAGCAGAGATCGTGGGGCGTTTTACGAGCAGTACTTC
TRBD1	TRBJ2-7	TRBV5-1	many	CASSLGGTGIEQYF	TGCGCCAGCAGCTTGGGCGGGACAGGGATCGAGCAGTACTTC
TRBD1	TRBJ2-7	TRBV7-3	many	CASSQGQYYEQYF	TGTGCCAGCAGCCAGGGACAGTATTACGAGCAGTACTTC
TRBD1	TRBJ2-7	TRBV18	many	CASSPGQATLGYEQYF	TGTGCCAGCTCACCCGGACAGGCAACCCTTGGCTACGAGCAGTACTTC
-	TRBJ2-7	TRBV18	many	CASSPPSPVRSSYEQYF	TGTGCCAGCTCACCACCTAGTCCAGTCCGAAGCTCCTACGAGCAGTACTTC
TRBD2	TRBJ2-3	TRBV5-5	many	CASSAGGYGTDTQYF	TGTGCCAGCAGCGCGGGGGGGTATGGCACAGATACGCAGTATTTT
TRBD2	TRBJ2-7	TRBV29-1	many	CSVERVQRGEQYF	TGCAGCGTTGAAAGGGTTCAGCGGGGGGAGCAGTACTTC
-	TRBJ2-7	TRBV5-1	many	CASSLAQRSSGEQYF	TGCGCCAGCAGCTTGGCCCAAAGAAGTTCGGGTGAGCAGTACTTC
-	TRBJ2-1	TRBV29-1	many	CSVVGPFEVEQFF	TGCAGCGTTGTGGGACCCTTTGAGGTTGAGCAGTTCTTC
TRBD1	TRBJ2-1	TRBV7-2	-	CASSFAQDRQSSYNEQFF	TGTGCCAGCAGCTTTGCCCAGGACAGGCAGAGCTCCTACAATGAGCAGTTCTTC
-	TRBJ2-3	TRBV6-5	-	CASRSQRDTQYF	TGTGCCAGCAGGTCTCAGAGAGATACGCAGTATTTT
TRBD2	TRBJ2-5	TRBV5-1	many	CASSLAASGNQETQYF	TGCGCCAGCAGCTTGGCTGCTAGCGGGAACCAAGAGACCCAGTACTTC
-	TRBJ2-1	TRBV20-1	many	CSTTERVPAPFF	TGCAGTACTACAGAGAGGGTCCCAGCGCCGTTCTTC
TRBD1	TRBJ2-7	TRBV5-1	few	CASSLSRTGVYEQYF	TGCGCCAGCAGCTTATCTAGGACAGGAGTCTACGAGCAGTACTTC
-	TRBJ2-1	TRBV6-6	many	CASSPTTPGRQFF	TGTGCCAGCAGCCCGACTACCCCTGGGCGGCAGTTCTTC
-	TRBJ2-7	TRBV23-1	few	CASSQCRDTYEQYF	TGCGCCAGCAGTCAATGCAGGGACACCTACGAGCAGTACTTC
-	TRBJ1-2	TRBV19	many	CASTKQVGGYTF	TGTGCCAGTACTAAACAGGTTGGCGGCTACACCTTC
TRBD1	TRBJ2-3	TRBV4-3	many	CASSQEIKGQGLADTQYF	TGCGCCAGCAGCCAAGAGATTAAGGGACAGGGCTTAGCAGATACGCAGTATTTT
TRBD1	TRBJ2-4	TRBV23-1	many	CASSFTQGARDIQYF	TGCGCCAGCAGTTTCACACAGGGGGCCAGGGACATTCAGTACTTC
TRBD1	TRBJ2-7	TRBV25-1	few	CASSEYGQGAYRNEQYF	TGTGCCAGCAGTGAATATGGACAGGGGGCCTATCGGAACGAGCAGTACTTC
-	TRBJ2-7	TRBV12-3/TRBV12-4	many	CASRLGHQTYEQYF	TGTGCCAGCAGACTCGGACACCAAACCTACGAGCAGTACTTC
TRBD1	TRBJ1-5	TRBV4-1	-	CASSQGWTGGNQPQHF	TGCGCCAGCAGCCAGGGTTGGACAGGGGGCAATCAGCCCCAGCATTTT
-	TRBJ2-2	TRBV29-1	many	CSSHSGVAGGLFF	TGCAGCTCACATAGTGGGGTGGCTGGTGGGCTGTTTTTT
-	TRBJ1-6	TRBV20-1	many	CSAFKAGLLPLHF	TGCAGTGCTTTTAAGGCGGGGTTGCTACCCCTCCACTTT
-	TRBJ1-2	TRBV18	many	CASSLRPAPNYGYTF	TGTGCCAGCTCACTCCGACCCGCTCCTAACTATGGCTACACCTTC
TRBD1	TRBJ1-2	TRBV6-1	many	CASSPGTGVWGYTF	TGTGCCAGCAGCCCCGGGACAGGGGTCTGGGGCTACACCTTC
TRBD1	TRBJ2-7	TRBV7-2	many	CASSFRTGGQGSYEQYF	TGTGCCAGCAGCTTCCGTACAGGGGGGCAAGGCTCCTACGAGCAGTACTTC
-	TRBJ2-4	TRBV12-3/TRBV12-4	many	CASMGGPWENIQYF	TGTGCCAGCATGGGGGGGCCTTGGGAAAACATTCAGTACTTC
-	TRBJ2-3	TRBV7-3	many	CASSYGLPTDTQYF	TGTGCCAGCAGCTACGGACTGCCCACAGATACGCAGTATTTT
TRBD1	TRBJ1-2	TRBV18	few	CASSPMTGEGYTF	TGTGCCAGCTCACCAATGACAGGGGAAGGCTACACCTTC
-	TRBJ1-1	TRBV7-8	many	CASSYTGPNTEAFF	TGTGCCAGCAGCTATACAGGGCCGAACACTGAAGCTTTCTTT
TRBD1	TRBJ2-6	TRBV4-2	few	CASSTLQGTGANVLTF	TGTGCCAGCAGCACGCTACAGGGGACTGGGGCCAACGTCCTGACTTTC
-	TRBJ1-6	TRBV20-1	many	CSARSGGAVRNSPLHF	TGCAGTGCTAGGTCGGGGGGCGCGGTGAGAAATTCACCCCTCCACTTT
-	TRBJ2-2	TRBV2	many	CASSEGVGTGELFF	TGTGCCAGCAGTGAGGGGGTCGGCACCGGGGAGCTGTTTTTT
-	TRBJ2-5	TRBV7-6	many	CASSPSRHRQETQYF	TGTGCCAGCAGCCCCTCTCGACACAGACAAGAGACCCAGTACTTC
-	TRBJ2-4	TRBV29-1	many	CSVATAKNIQYF	TGCAGCGTTGCGACAGCCAAAAACATTCAGTACTTC
-	TRBJ2-6	TRBV4-1	many	CASSQGFFPGANVLTF	TGCGCCAGCAGCCAAGGTTTCTTTCCTGGGGCCAACGTCCTGACTTTC
-	TRBJ2-5	TRBV27	many	CASSLSGAHLQETQYF	TGTGCCAGCAGTTTATCCGGCGCGCACCTACAAGAGACCCAGTACTTC
-	TRBJ2-3	TRBV12-3/TRBV12-4	many	CASSLEGGDTQYF	TGTGCCAGCAGTTTAGAGGGGGGTGATACGCAGTATTTT
TRBD1	TRBJ1-1	TRBV10-3	many	CAISEFRTGGRTEAFF	TGTGCCATCAGTGAGTTTAGAACAGGGGGGAGGACTGAAGCTTTCTTT
TRBD2	TRBJ2-1	TRBV7-2	-	CASSFVGGPRDEQFF	TGTGCCAGCAGCTTCGTGGGAGGGCCTAGAGATGAGCAGTTCTTC
TRBD2	TRBJ2-7	TRBV28	many	CASSLPRVAGLYEQYF	TGTGCCAGCAGTTTACCCCGGGTAGCGGGGCTCTACGAGCAGTACTTC
-	TRBJ2-1	TRBV5-5	few	CASSLRGPDEQFF	TGTGCCAGCAGCTTGAGAGGGCCCGATGAGCAGTTCTTC
TRBD2	TRBJ2-1	TRBV7-2	-	CASSSTSVPYNEQFF	TGTGCCAGCAGCTCGACTAGCGTACCGTACAATGAGCAGTTCTTC
TRBD2	TRBJ2-7	TRBV4-1	many	CASSQDGLAATYEQYF	TGCGCCAGCAGCCAAGATGGCCTAGCGGCAACCTACGAGCAGTACTTC
-	TRBJ2-7	TRBV6-1	-	CASSPPGETYEPYF	TGTGCCAGCAGTCCACCGGGAGAGACCTACGAGCCGTACTTC